Listed here are 9 T cell receptor beta chains from one sample, sequenced in a study of T cell repertoires in cytomegalovirus infection. Their target antigens are unknown. Each CDR3 protein is one row after TCRdb ran MiXCR on the reads. The sample has about a million distinct CDR3 sequences, around 32% seen once. Specimen: cultured CD8+ T cells from PBMCs, collected from culture after CMV antigen stimulation. Source of these receptors: a human donor in good health (CMV status not recorded). Some clones in this sample may be carry-over from other donors' samples.

The gene calls are TRBV12-3 or TRBV12-4 and TRBJ1-1; no clear D. The length of the CDR3 is 15 residues. Trimming cost V 3 bases and J 0 bases, with 11 bases left between them. This CDR3 is CASSLGKLMNTEAFF. The CDR3 bases are TGTGCCAGCAGTTTGGGGAAGTTGATGAACACTGAAGCTTTCTTT.

This chain connects TRBV24-1 to TRBJ1-1; D call uncertain. The germline V gene has CDR1 KGHDR and CDR2 SFDVKD. This CDR3 comprises 16 residues. The V end was cut by 1 base, the J end by 5 bases, with 16 bases between. CDR3 sequence reads: CATSDLGGPHGTEAFF. The CDR3 DNA reads as TGTGCCACCAGTGATTTAGGAGGCCCCCACGGAACTGAAGCTTTCTTT.

V gene TRBV7-4 combines with J gene TRBJ1-2; tentative D call: TRBD1 (5 bases). The germline gives CDR1 SGHVT, CDR2 SQSDAQ. The CDR3 runs to 15 residues. Trimming pared 5 bases from V and 3 bases from J, leaving 16 bases between. In DNA form, the CDR3 reads TGTGCCAGCAGCCTAATACTCGGGGGGGACTATGGCTACACCTTC. Its protein product is CASSLILGGDYGYTF.

The CDR3 sequence: CATSSLANTEAFF. Written as DNA, the CDR3 is TGTGCCACCAGCAGCCTGGCCAACACTGAAGCTTTCTTT. The chain has TRBV15 and TRBJ1-1; D unclear. Trimming removed 3 bases from V and 2 bases from J, with 7 bases in between. This CDR3 comprises 13 residues. CDR1 is LNHNV and CDR2 is YYDKDF in the germline V gene (reference sequence).

In its sample, this clonotype was seen many times. J is TRBJ2-7 and V is TRBV12-3 or TRBV12-4; 8 bases align to TRBD1. Germline trimming cut 5 bases from V and 3 bases from J; bases unmatched to any gene: 6. CDR3 length: 14 residues. The CDR3 region is CASSAPGQDYEQYF. The CDR3 bases are TGTGCCAGCAGTGCCCCGGGACAGGACTACGAGCAGTACTTC.

The genes are TRBV2 and TRBJ2-1; D possibly corresponds to TRBD2 (6 bases). The CDR3 has 15 residues. The germline CDR1 and CDR2 sequences are SNHLY and FYNNEI. V shed 3 bases and J shed 2 bases, with 11 bases lying between them. The CDR3 here is CASSEEGGPYNEQFF. As DNA, the CDR3 is TGTGCCAGCAGTGAGGAGGGCGGACCCTACAATGAGCAGTTCTTC.

V and J are TRBV7-9 and TRBJ1-2; weak D call: TRBD1 (5 bases). The CDR3 extends over 15 amino acids. CDR1 SEHNR and CDR2 FQNEAQ come from the germline V gene (reference sequence). Between the trimmed V and J ends, which lost 10 bases and 8 bases, there was a span of 26 bases. CDR3 residues: CAIPSGEKRFDGYTF. CDR3 DNA sequence: TGTGCCATCCCCTCGGGGGAAAAGAGGTTTGACGGCTACACCTTC.

This clonotype occurred a few times. The genes are TRBV27 and TRBJ1-6; 7 bases line up with TRBD1. This CDR3 has 14 amino acids. V trimming: 6 bases; J trimming: 7 bases; junction bases outside the gene matches: 6. Germline V lookup: CDR1 MNHEY, CDR2 SMNVEV (reference sequence). DNA of the CDR3: TGTGCCAGCAGAACCGGGACAGTAAATTCACCCCTCCACTTT. Protein product: CASRTGTVNSPLHF.

The J gene is TRBJ2-7, the V gene TRBV28; D is possibly TRBD1 (6 bases). The CDR3 consists of 14 residues. The V gene lost 5 bases and the J gene lost 3 bases, with 14 bases spanning the gap. The V gene's germline CDR1 is MDHEN and CDR2 SYDVKM. CDR3 sequence reads: CASSRDRRRYEQYV. The CDR3 DNA reads as TGTGCCAGCAGTCGCGACAGGAGACGCTACGAGCAGTACGTC.